This TCR beta chain was profiled in a study of OX40 agonist ivuxolimab in advanced cancers. Study background: With ivuxolimab, an agonistic anti-OX40 (CD134) antibody, patients were treated. Cancers in dose escalation were hepatocellular, melanoma, renal cell and head and neck. Cohort: more than 75% men, mean age approximately 66, aged about 20 to 90.

General study results and limits: Certain nonresponders additionally had low normalized T-cell clonal expansion.

As concerns this clone: The antigen is unknown.

Assay used: immunoSEQ multiplex PCR; TCRdb lists only in-frame clones, some missing. The sample yields more than 85,000 clones, roughly 83% seen once. Source: CD4+ or CD8+ T cells sorted from blood, taken in a trial of the OX40 agonist ivuxolimab. The TCR originated in an adult with an advanced solid tumor such as melanoma, head and neck, liver or kidney cancer.

CDR3: CASSSTGAGANVLTF. CDR3 coding DNA: TGTGCCAGCAGTTCCACAGGGGCTGGGGCCAACGTCCTGACTTTC. The chain links TRBV28 to TRBJ2-6, with 7 bases lining up with TRBD1. V shed 4 bases and J 2 bases; nucleotides not matched to a gene: 2. The CDR3 contains 15 residues. From germline, CDR1 is MDHEN and CDR2 SYDVKM.